The 9 T cell receptor beta chains listed next were all sequenced from one sample in a study of blood T cell repertoires in COVID-19 (dated by TCRdb to 2020 to 2021). The receptor library was made with the immunoSEQ multiplex PCR assay. TCRdb took over this immuneACCESS table, retaining in-frame rearrangements with V and J assigned. Such tables are incomplete; in checked studies, under half of the missing clones stem from an unresolved V gene, and the remainder is unexplained. This sample lists 55,000 to 80,000 clones; more than 75% were detected once. The top ten hold over 0.8% of the sample. Source material: peripheral blood. All receptors come from a man aged 65-85 years with acute or convalescent COVID-19.

J is TRBJ2-7 and V is TRBV11-2; no definite D call. Per the germline V gene, CDR1 is SGHAT and CDR2 is FQNNGV. The CDR3 consists of 12 residues. V lost 1 base and J lost 7, with 8 bases in between. CDR3 residues: CASSLALGEQYF. The CDR3 nucleotides read TGTGCCAGCAGCTTAGCCCTAGGAGAGCAGTACTTC.

This chain uses TRBV6-2 or TRBV6-3 with TRBJ2-5; the match to TRBD2 covers 8 bases. CDR1 and CDR2 from the germline V gene are MNHEY and SVGEGT. Germline trimming cut 2 bases from V and 5 bases from J; bases unmatched to any gene: 10. This CDR3 region has 16 residues. This CDR3 is CASSYNPGGPAETQYF. CDR3 nucleotide sequence: TGTGCCAGCAGTTACAACCCGGGGGGGCCGGCCGAGACCCAGTACTTC.

The chain uses TRBV7-8 and TRBJ2-1, with 7 bases aligning to TRBD2. Germline trimming cut 6 bases from V and 10 bases from J; bases unmatched to any gene: 21. The CDR3 has 17 amino acids. Germline CDR1 reads SGHVS; CDR2 reads FQNEAQ. CDR3 loop: CASSYGGRAGRLGEQFF. The CDR3 DNA sequence: TGTGCCAGCAGTTACGGGGGAAGAGCGGGGCGGCTGGGCGAGCAGTTCTTC.

This clone has just a few counts. The chain is built from TRBV20-1 and TRBJ1-5, with D perhaps TRBD1 (6 bases). This CDR3 is built from 15 residues. The V gene lost 3 bases and the J gene lost 1 base, with 13 bases spanning the gap. Germline V gene data show CDR1 as DFQATT and CDR2 as SNEGSKA (reference sequence). The CDR3 bases are TGCAGTGCTAGTCCGGGGGGGCGCAGCAATCAGCCCCAGCATTTT. Its translation is CSASPGGRSNQPQHF.

V is TRBV18 and J is TRBJ1-2, with D possibly matching TRBD1 (6 bases). Looked up from germline, CDR1 is KGHSH and CDR2 is LQKENI. CDR3 length: 13 residues. Trimming removed 4 bases from V and 4 bases from J, with 10 bases in between. Written as DNA, the CDR3 is TGTGCCAGCTCACATGACAGGAGCTATGGCTACACCTTC. This gives the protein CASSHDRSYGYTF. Filled out from reference TRBV18 and TRBJ1-2, the complete variable domain reads NAGVMQNPRHLVRRRGQEARLRCSPMKGHSHVYWYRQLPEEGLKFMVYLQKENIIDESGMPKERFSAEFPKEGPSILRIQQVVRGDSAAYFCASSHDRSYGYTFGSGTRLTVV.

The chain uses TRBV7-9 and TRBJ2-7, with a possible D match to TRBD2 (6 bases). Per the germline V gene, CDR1 is SEHNR and CDR2 is FQNEAQ (reference sequence). The CDR3 is 14 amino acids. With 5 bases removed from V and 3 bases from J, the gap between germline ends came to 14 bases. The CDR3 region is CASSPRGSGYEQYF. The CDR3 nucleotides are TGTGCCAGCAGCCCCCGTGGTAGCGGCTACGAGCAGTACTTC.

V usage is TRBV5-1 and J usage is TRBJ2-5; 7 bases line up with TRBD2. Trimming cost V 7 bases and J 4 bases; bases outside gene matches: 13. The germline CDR1 and CDR2 sequences are SGHRS and YFSETQ. There are 15 residues in the CDR3. Here the CDR3 DNA reads TGCGCCAGCGGTGAGACGGGACTAACTCGAGAGACCCAGTACTTC. Protein sequence: CASGETGLTRETQYF. Supplemented by reference TRBV5-1 and TRBJ2-5, the full variable domain reads KAGVTQTPRYLIKTRGQQVTLSCSPISGHRSVSWYQQTPGQGLQFLFEYFSETQRNKGNFPGRFSGRQFSNSRSEMNVSTLELGDSALYLCASGETGLTRETQYFGPGTRLLVL.

This clone was seen only once. This chain connects TRBV6-2 or TRBV6-3 to TRBJ1-5; D unresolved. The CDR3 spans 16 residues. The germline V and J ends were trimmed by 4 bases and 6 bases, with 19 bases remaining between them. The germline V gene encodes CDR1 MNHEY and CDR2 SVGEGT. The CDR3 region is CASSSPMGREGQPQHF. Here the CDR3 DNA reads TGTGCCAGCAGTTCCCCCATGGGGAGGGAAGGTCAGCCCCAGCATTTT.

This clone was found a few times. The chain uses TRBV30 and TRBJ1-2; D unclear. This CDR3 is built from 14 residues. V gave up 2 bases and J gave up 9 bases, with 19 bases separating them. Germline CDR1 reads GTSNPN; CDR2 reads SVGIG (reference sequence). The CDR3 DNA sequence: TGTGCCTGGAGTCGAGGGATAGTTGGAATAAGCTACACCTTC. It specifies CAWSRGIVGISYTF.